These 15 T cell receptor beta chains came from one sample sequenced in a study of tumor-infiltrating lymphocytes in localized non-small cell lung cancer. Sequencing was performed with immunoSEQ multiplex PCR; in TCRdb, only in-frame clones are kept and a portion is missing. Of around 24,000 clones listed, 50% to 70% were seen once; the top ten hold roughly 5%. The sequenced sample was lung tumor tissue. These receptors all stem from a human donor with non-small cell lung cancer.

This clone was counted a few times. The genes are TRBV6-6 and TRBJ2-7, with TRBD1 matching over 12 bases. Trimming at V came to 5 bases and at J to 4 bases, leaving 3 bases not matched to a gene. Germline CDR1 MNHNY, CDR2 SVGAGI (reference sequence). This CDR3 comprises 14 residues. CDR3 protein: CASSRDRGLYEQYF. The CDR3 DNA reads as TGTGCCAGCAGTCGGGACAGGGGGCTTTACGAGCAGTACTTC.

The chain combines TRBV2 with TRBJ2-3; D gene ambiguous. The germline V gene has CDR1 SNHLY and CDR2 FYNNEI. Between the trimmed V and J ends, which lost 3 bases and 0 bases, there was a span of 16 bases. CDR3 length: 17 amino acids. The chain's CDR3 is CASSDPRSTLSTDTQYF. CDR3 coding DNA: TGTGCCAGCAGTGATCCCCGGAGCACGTTAAGCACAGATACGCAGTATTTT.

This sequence joins TRBV2 and TRBJ2-7, with a tentative D call TRBD2 (7 bases). Between the trimmed V and J ends, which lost 7 bases and 3 bases, there was a span of 10 bases. Germline V gene sequence: CDR1 SNHLY, CDR2 FYNNEI. The CDR3 loop spans 12 amino acids. CDR3 nucleotide sequence: TGTGCCAGCAAGGGGGACTACTACGAGCAGTACTTC. As protein: CASKGDYYEQYF.

In its sample, this clone was seen a few times. This chain links TRBV18 with TRBJ1-1; the D is unclear. Germline CDR1 reads KGHSH; CDR2 reads LQKENI. This CDR3 is 15 amino acids long. Trimming took off 6 bases at V and 1 base at J, with 15 bases between the two ends. CDR3 DNA sequence: TGTGCCAGCTCCCCGCTCCCGGCGGCGAACACTGAAGCTTTCTTT. It specifies CASSPLPAANTEAFF.

This clone was counted a few times. The chain is built from TRBV6-1 and TRBJ1-4; possibly TRBD1 for D (5 bases). The CDR3 runs to 16 residues. Per germline, CDR1 MNHNS and CDR2 SASEGT. Trimming took off 3 bases at V and 2 bases at J, with 13 bases between the two ends. CDR3 sequence (DNA): TGTGCCAGCAGTGACTACAGAGGGGTCACTAATGAAAAACTGTTTTTT. Translating gives CASSDYRGVTNEKLFF.

V usage is TRBV5-1 and J usage is TRBJ2-7; 10 bases align to TRBD1. J gave up 1 base and V 4 bases, and 8 bases lay outside the gene matches. Per germline, CDR1 SGHRS and CDR2 YFSETQ. There are 16 residues in the CDR3. In DNA form, the CDR3 reads TGCGCCAGCAGCCCTGAGCCGGGACAGGGGTCCTACGAGCAGTACTTC. This gives the protein CASSPEPGQGSYEQYF.

The CDR3 DNA follows: TGTGCCAGTAGTATGGGGGACAGGGGGTTTAGAGATACGCAGTATTTT. It is translated as CASSMGDRGFRDTQYF. This chain links TRBV19 with TRBJ2-3; 11 nucleotides agree with TRBD1. J gave up 5 bases and V 3 bases, and 7 bases lay outside the gene matches. The length of the CDR3 is 16 residues. The germline V gene encodes CDR1 LNHDA and CDR2 SQIVND (reference sequence).

Points on this clone: The junction and the germline gene differ at one end; a read error may be behind it. This rearrangement joins TRBV7-9 to TRBJ2-3; the D is unclear. The germline V gene has CDR1 SEHNR and CDR2 FQNEAQ (reference sequence). The CDR3 has 12 amino acids. The CDR3 loop is CASSSSTDTQYF. CDR3 bases: TGTGCCAGCAGCTCAAGCACCGATACGCAGTATTTT.

V and J are TRBV30 and TRBJ2-7, with D possibly being TRBD1 (5 bases). Germline CDR1 and CDR2: GTSNPN and SVGIG (reference sequence). Trimming shortened V by 0 bases and J by 0 bases, and 9 bases separated the two germline ends. The CDR3 loop spans 14 amino acids. CDR3 bases: TGTGCCTGGAGTGTATCGACAGCCTCCTACGAGCAGTACTTC. It specifies CAWSVSTASYEQYF.

J is TRBJ1-2 and V is TRBV6-6; perhaps TRBD1 as D (5 bases). Germline CDR1 MNHNY, CDR2 SVGAGI (reference sequence). Trimming took 10 bases from V and 5 from J, leaving 20 bases between them. CDR3 length: 14 amino acids. CDR3 in amino acids: CAISPGTVKYGYTF. CDR3 DNA sequence: TGTGCCATCTCTCCTGGGACGGTGAAGTATGGCTACACCTTC.

V gene TRBV2 combines with J gene TRBJ1-1; 8 nucleotides align to TRBD1. The V gene end was trimmed by 7 bases and the J gene end by 1 base; junction bases not matched to a gene: 5. Germline assignment: CDR1 SNHLY and CDR2 FYNNEI. The length of the CDR3 is 14 residues. The CDR3 sequence is CASKRGTGNTEAFF. In DNA, the CDR3 is TGTGCCAGCAAACGCGGGACAGGGAACACTGAAGCTTTCTTT.

J is TRBJ2-7 and V is TRBV10-3; 7 bases align to TRBD1. Trimming removed 0 bases from V and 7 bases from J; junction bases left unmatched: 3. This CDR3 is 13 amino acids long. Germline values: CDR1 ENHRY, CDR2 SYGVKD. The chain's CDR3 is CAISESQGEEQYF. CDR3 bases: TGTGCCATCAGTGAGTCGCAGGGGGAAGAGCAGTACTTC.

The V gene is TRBV19, the J gene TRBJ2-6, with TRBD2 as a possible D gene (6 bases). The length of the CDR3 is 15 residues. From germline, CDR1 is LNHDA and CDR2 SQIVND (reference sequence). Trimming pared 3 bases from V and 1 base from J, leaving 7 bases between. CDR3 amino acids: CASSMGTSGANVLTF. The CDR3 DNA follows: TGTGCCAGTAGTATGGGGACTTCTGGGGCCAACGTCCTGACTTTC.

In this sample, this clone turned up a few times. The V and J genes are TRBV2 and TRBJ2-7; D perhaps matches TRBD2 (5 bases). The CDR3 covers 13 residues. CDR1 is SNHLY, CDR2 FYNNEI, per germline. V was trimmed by 7 bases and J by 0 bases, leaving 10 bases between them. The CDR3 nucleotides are TGTGCCAGCAAGGACTCTCTCTCCTACGAGCAGTACTTC. As protein: CASKDSLSYEQYF.

The chain combines TRBV5-1 with TRBJ2-3; the D gene is possibly TRBD1 (6 bases). This CDR3 contains 14 residues. Trimming left V 4 bases short and J 2 bases short, with 11 bases between. CDR1 and CDR2 (germline): SGHRS, YFSETQ. CDR3 bases: TGCGCCAGCAGCCCGGGACACTTCACAGATACGCAGTATTTT. Translated: CASSPGHFTDTQYF.